The 6 T cell receptor beta chains below come from one sample, sequenced in a study of blood T cell repertoires in COVID-19. TCRdb's copy holds only in-frame clones and misses some; the assay was immunoSEQ multiplex PCR. Found here are around 160,000 clones, more than 80% of them singletons; the top ten hold less than 2%. The sample comprised peripheral blood. The receptors originated from a woman aged 55-70 years with COVID-19, enrolled during active disease.

The rearrangement uses TRBV4-2 and TRBJ2-7; possibly TRBD1 for D (5 bases). Germline loops: CDR1 LGHNA, CDR2 YNFKEQ. The length of the CDR3 is 14 residues. Trimming took off 2 bases at V and 0 bases at J, with 8 bases between the two ends. The CDR3 reads CASSQTGNSYEQYF. The CDR3, as DNA: TGTGCCAGCAGCCAAACAGGAAACTCCTACGAGCAGTACTTC.

This clone was counted once. CDR3 amino acids: CASTRQGGTEAFF. The CDR3 DNA is TGTGCCAGCACCAGACAGGGTGGGACTGAAGCTTTCTTT. This chain links TRBV19 with TRBJ1-1; 7 bases line up with TRBD1. CDR3 length equals 13 residues. The V gene end was trimmed by 9 bases and the J gene end by 5 bases; junction bases not matched to a gene: 9. CDR1 and CDR2 (germline): LNHDA, SQIVND (reference sequence).

The J gene is TRBJ2-2, the V gene TRBV4-3; D unclear. This CDR3 is built from 14 residues. The germline CDR1 and CDR2 sequences are LGHNA and YSLEER. V lost 1 base, J lost 4 bases, and 7 bases lay in between. In DNA, the CDR3 is TGCGCCAGCAGCCAAGTTGGAGTCACCGGGGAGCTGTTTTTT. Its translation is CASSQVGVTGELFF.

The chain links TRBV19 to TRBJ1-2; 7 nucleotides align to TRBD1. Germline-derived CDR1 and CDR2 are LNHDA and SQIVND (reference sequence). The CDR3 has 16 amino acids. The J segment lost 2 bases and the V segment lost 3 bases, leaving 9 bases of the junction unmatched. The chain's CDR3 is CASSIGKGASNYGYTF. The CDR3, as DNA: TGTGCCAGTAGTATTGGGAAGGGGGCGTCGAACTATGGCTACACCTTC.

This chain uses TRBV7-2 with TRBJ1-5; D gene unclear. The germline V gene encodes CDR1 SGHTA and CDR2 FQGNSA. CDR3 length: 15 residues. With 5 bases removed from V and 6 bases from J, the gap between germline ends came to 17 bases. The CDR3 loop is CASSLPSGVGQPQHF. The CDR3 bases are TGTGCCAGCAGCCTCCCTAGTGGAGTTGGTCAGCCCCAGCATTTT.

The CDR3 sequence: CASSSPGQLGAQYF. The DNA of the CDR3 is TGTGCCAGCAGCTCTCCCGGACAGCTAGGGGCCCAGTACTTC. This chain connects TRBV5-6 to TRBJ2-5, with D tentatively TRBD1 (6 bases). V lost 3 bases and J 9 bases, leaving 18 bases between the germline ends. CDR1 is SGHDT and CDR2 is YYEEEE in the germline V gene. The length of the CDR3 is 14 residues.